This T cell receptor beta chain was profiled in a study of blood T cells in healthy people across ages. With a J-beta primer mix and a sample-barcoded 5' primer, a second PCR ran 7 to 11 cycles. A tag from a template-switch adaptor with 12 random nucleotides marked each cDNA molecule. TCRdb reanalysed the 5' RACE reads using MiXCR and keeps one entry per CDR3 protein. The data show hundreds of thousands of distinct CDR3 sequences, roughly 49% seen once. The CDR3 loop spans 12 amino acids. V dropped 7 bases and J dropped 4; count of bases not matched to a gene: 4. CDR1 MDHEN and CDR2 SYDVKM come from the germline V gene. This clonotype came up many times. Antigen specificity is unknown. Study results and limitations: PBMCs were not sorted, which prevented a conclusive comparison of naive versus antigen-experienced cells. It was found that TCR beta diversity correlated strongly with the percentage of naive T cells. More naive CD4+ cells and higher diversity were found in long-lived than in aged donors.

Material for sequencing was blood. The gene calls are TRBV28 and TRBJ2-7, with 7 bases aligning to TRBD1. This sequence originates from a woman in her sixties in good health. CDR3: CASKGQKYEQYF. The CDR3 DNA follows: TGTGCCAGCAAGGGACAGAAATACGAGCAGTACTTC.